The 5 T cell receptor beta chains listed next were all sequenced from one sample in a study of neurological immune-mediated disorders. Via MiXCR, TCRdb re-called the 5' RACE reads, giving one row per CDR3 protein. Here the sample spans 45,000 to 55,000 distinct CDR3 sequences, around 3.5% being singletons. The material sequenced was PBMCs. The receptors here all came from a man in his fifties or sixties with multiple sclerosis.

The CDR3 DNA is TGCGCCAGCAGCATACAGGGTATAGCCACAGATACGCAGTATTTT. This codes for CASSIQGIATDTQYF. The chain has TRBV5-1 and TRBJ2-3, with D possibly matching TRBD1 (6 bases). The CDR3 is made up of 15 amino acids. V lost 4 bases and J lost 2, with 14 bases in between. CDR1 and CDR2 (germline): SGHRS, YFSETQ.

This clonotype was detected ten times or more. The chain employs TRBV5-1 and TRBJ2-7; TRBD1 aligns across 8 bases. The germline V gene encodes CDR1 SGHRS and CDR2 YFSETQ. This CDR3 is 14 amino acids long. Trimming removed 3 bases from V and 6 bases from J; junction bases left unmatched: 8. The CDR3 here is CASSSDREVIEQYF. In nucleotides, the CDR3 is TGCGCCAGCAGCTCGGACAGGGAAGTGATCGAGCAGTACTTC. Looking up the rest from reference TRBV5-1 and TRBJ2-7 gives the full variable domain: KAGVTQTPRYLIKTRGQQVTLSCSPISGHRSVSWYQQTPGQGLQFLFEYFSETQRNKGNFPGRFSGRQFSNSRSEMNVSTLELGDSALYLCASSSDREVIEQYFGPGTRLTVT.

This clonotype was observed at least ten times. V usage is TRBV7-9 and J usage is TRBJ2-5; the D is unclear. CDR1 SEHNR and CDR2 FQNEAQ come from the germline V gene (reference sequence). This CDR3 is 12 amino acids long. V was clipped by 2 bases and J by 5 bases, with 6 bases between them. CDR3 coding DNA: TGTGCCAGCAGCTTACCCAGGGAGACCCAGTACTTC. It specifies CASSLPRETQYF.

The rearrangement links TRBV20-1 to TRBJ1-1; TRBD1 is a possible D gene (5 bases). Germline lookup yields CDR1 DFQATT and CDR2 SNEGSKA (reference sequence). The CDR3 spans 13 residues. V lost 7 bases and J 2 bases, leaving 14 bases between the germline ends. CDR3 in DNA: TGCAGTGACCTTCTGAGGGGCAACACTGAAGCTTTCTTT. Amino acids: CSDLLRGNTEAFF.

A word on this clonotype: Relative to the germline gene, one junction end is altered; a read error may explain this. The CDR3 DNA reads as TGTGCCAGCACCGAAGCAAGGGACTACGACAATAAGCAGTTCTTC. Protein sequence: CASTEARDYDNKQFF. The chain combines TRBV28 with TRBJ2-1, with TRBD2 matching over 7 bases. The germline CDR1 and CDR2 sequences are MDHEN and SYDVKM. The CDR3 loop spans 15 amino acids.